This entry lists 13 T cell receptor beta chains sequenced from one sample in a study of Ad26.COV2.S vaccination and SARS-CoV-2 variants. Treatment meaning: roughly 18 received Ad26.COV2.S at low or high dose, single or two shots; 5 received placebo; per-sample allocation not given. Sampling occurred on day 63 after the first vaccine or placebo injection. TCRdb's table, derived via immunoSEQ multiplex PCR, lists solely in-frame clones and lacks some. The top ten hold roughly 1.5% of the sample, which has roughly 680,000 clones, roughly 90% seen once. The sample was peripheral blood, taken in a trial of Ad26.COV2.S vaccine versus placebo. All receptors come from a person between 18 and 60 years old who received the Ad26.COV2.S COVID-19 vaccine or a placebo.

Remarks on this clone: The same CDR3 arises from other DNA sequences in this sample as well. This sequence joins TRBV6-5 and TRBJ1-2, with a tentative D call TRBD1 (6 bases). V gave up 6 bases and J gave up 2 bases, with 10 bases separating them. This CDR3 spans 13 amino acids. Germline CDR1 MNHEY, CDR2 SVGAGI. The CDR3 DNA sequence: TGTGCCAGCAGGGACAGAGGGAACTATGGCTACACCTTC. This encodes CASRDRGNYGYTF.

The V call is TRBV7-3, the J call TRBJ2-1; 10 bases map to TRBD2. Germline V gene sequence: CDR1 SGHTA, CDR2 FQGTGA. With V trimmed by 6 bases and J by 4 bases, 12 bases remained unmatched. This CDR3 is built from 17 residues. The CDR3 loop reads CASSPDGVAGGYNEQFF. CDR3 nucleotide sequence: TGTGCCAGCAGTCCCGACGGGGTAGCGGGGGGATACAATGAGCAGTTCTTC.

V gene TRBV19 combines with J gene TRBJ2-1; the D gene is possibly TRBD2 (6 bases). CDR1 and CDR2 (germline): LNHDA, SQIVND (reference sequence). V lost 5 bases, J lost 8 bases, and 25 bases lay in between. This CDR3 is 17 amino acids long. This CDR3 reads CASSVLTGLRLGDEQFF. CDR3 DNA: TGTGCCAGTAGTGTCTTGACGGGACTCCGCCTAGGTGATGAGCAGTTCTTC.

This clone was detected once. This chain joins TRBV7-3 and TRBJ2-1, with 7 bases matching TRBD1. The germline CDR1 and CDR2 sequences are SGHTA and FQGTGA. J was trimmed by 7 bases and V by 5 bases; bases with no gene match: 2. There are 12 residues in the CDR3. The CDR3 DNA reads as TGTGCCAGCAGCACACAGGGGAATGAGCAGTTCTTC. This translates into CASSTQGNEQFF.

The chain couples TRBV14 to TRBJ2-3; maybe TRBD2 (7 bases). V was cut by 3 bases and J by 5 bases, with 15 bases left in between. Looked up from germline, CDR1 is SGHDN and CDR2 is FVKESK. CDR3 length equals 15 residues. CDR3 sequence (DNA): TGTGCCAGCAGCCAGATCGGGGGGCAGAGAGATACGCAGTATTTT. It encodes CASSQIGGQRDTQYF.

This clone showed up just once. V is TRBV10-1 and J is TRBJ2-3; D may be TRBD2 (6 bases). The CDR3 has 15 amino acids. CDR1 is WNHNN, CDR2 SYGVQD, per germline (reference sequence). Trimming removed 4 bases from V and 0 bases from J, with 11 bases in between. The CDR3 DNA is TGCGCCAGCAGTGTAGCGGATTCTAGCACAGATACGCAGTATTTT. It codes for CASSVADSSTDTQYF.

About this clone itself: Within the sample, other DNA sequences also encode this same CDR3. This chain uses TRBV7-2 with TRBJ1-1; D uncertain. V lost 2 bases and J lost 0, with 7 bases in between. Germline V gives CDR1 SGHTA, CDR2 FQGNSA. The CDR3 has 14 residues. The CDR3 protein is CASSLWTMNTEAFF. CDR3 nucleotides: TGTGCCAGCAGCTTATGGACCATGAACACTGAAGCTTTCTTT.

The chain joins TRBV19 to TRBJ2-2; possible D gene TRBD1, 6 bases. The V end lost 4 bases, the J end lost 6 bases, and 12 bases lay between the germline ends. CDR1 and CDR2 from the germline V gene are LNHDA and SQIVND (reference sequence). The CDR3 is 14 residues long. As DNA, the CDR3 is TGTGCCAGTAGTACCCACAGGGCCTCCGGGGAGCTGTTTTTT. Translation: CASSTHRASGELFF.

V is TRBV7-8 and J is TRBJ1-2, with D maybe TRBD1 (5 bases). V was clipped by 5 bases and J by 2 bases, with 9 bases between them. Germline V gives CDR1 SGHVS, CDR2 FQNEAQ. CDR3 length: 13 amino acids. DNA for the CDR3: TGTGCCAGCAGCCCGGGACGGAACTATGGCTACACCTTC. Its protein product is CASSPGRNYGYTF.

This chain links TRBV7-2 with TRBJ1-3; D gene unclear. The CDR3 has 15 residues. Looked up from germline, CDR1 is SGHTA and CDR2 is FQGNSA. V was trimmed by 5 bases and J by 0 bases, leaving 11 bases between them. The CDR3: CASSPQTFSGNTIYF. DNA for the CDR3: TGTGCCAGCAGCCCCCAGACCTTCTCTGGAAACACCATATATTTT.

This chain uses TRBV5-5 with TRBJ2-1; TRBD1 matches at 9 bases. The V and J ends lost 8 bases and 4 bases, in that order; junction bases with no gene match: 4. Germline loops: CDR1 SGHKS, CDR2 YYEKEE (reference sequence). The CDR3 spans 13 residues. The CDR3 bases are TGTGCCAGTGGACAGGGGTCATACAATGAGCAGTTCTTC. Translation gives CASGQGSYNEQFF.

The chain combines TRBV18 with TRBJ2-2; D tentatively reads TRBD1 or TRBD2 (5 bases each). The CDR3 covers 13 residues. Germline V gene lookup returns CDR1 KGHSH and CDR2 LQKENI. The V and J ends lost 2 bases and 6 bases respectively, with 7 bases between them. Here the CDR3 reads CASSPMGAGELFF. The CDR3 coding sequence is TGTGCCAGCTCACCAATGGGGGCCGGGGAGCTGTTTTTT.

V is TRBV7-2 and J is TRBJ1-6, with D uncertain. CDR3 length: 11 amino acids. V gave up 7 bases and J gave up 9 bases, with 7 bases separating them. Germline V gene sequence: CDR1 SGHTA, CDR2 FQGNSA. DNA for the CDR3: TGTGCCAGCACCGAGAGTTCACCCCTCCACTTT. Translation gives CASTESSPLHF.